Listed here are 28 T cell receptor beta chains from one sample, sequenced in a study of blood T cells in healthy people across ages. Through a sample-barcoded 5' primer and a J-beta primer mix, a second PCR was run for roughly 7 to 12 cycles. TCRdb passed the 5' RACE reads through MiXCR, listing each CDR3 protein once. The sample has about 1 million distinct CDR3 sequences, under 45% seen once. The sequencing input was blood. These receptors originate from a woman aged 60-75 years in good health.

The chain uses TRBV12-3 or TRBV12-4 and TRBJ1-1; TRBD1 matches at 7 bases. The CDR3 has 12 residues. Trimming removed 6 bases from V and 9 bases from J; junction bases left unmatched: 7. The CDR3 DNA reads TGTGCCAGCAGGGACACAGGGGTTAAAGCTTTCTTT. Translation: CASRDTGVKAFF.

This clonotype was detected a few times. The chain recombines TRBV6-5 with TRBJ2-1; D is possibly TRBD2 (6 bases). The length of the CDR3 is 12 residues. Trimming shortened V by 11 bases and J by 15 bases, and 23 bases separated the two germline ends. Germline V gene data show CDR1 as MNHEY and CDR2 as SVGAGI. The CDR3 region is CASHGGPGEMFF. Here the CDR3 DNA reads TGTGCCTCTCATGGAGGTCCGGGAGAGATGTTCTTC.

DNA of the CDR3: TGTGCCAGCAGCACCGACGGGAGGTCCTACAATGAGCAGTTCTTC. Translation: CASSTDGRSYNEQFF. The genes are TRBV3-1 and TRBJ2-1, with 7 nucleotides matching TRBD2. This CDR3 is 15 amino acids long. Per the germline V gene, CDR1 is LGHDT and CDR2 is YNNKEL (reference sequence). Unmatched junction bases numbered 5, after V lost 5 bases and J lost 1 base.

CDR3 amino acids: CASKNRREDYGYTF. The CDR3 bases are TGTGCCAGTAAAAACAGGCGAGAGGACTATGGCTACACCTTC. V is TRBV19 and J is TRBJ1-2; D perhaps matches TRBD1 (5 bases). V lost 7 bases and J lost 3, with 15 bases in between. CDR1 is LNHDA, CDR2 SQIVND, per germline (reference sequence). The CDR3 sequence is 14 residues long.

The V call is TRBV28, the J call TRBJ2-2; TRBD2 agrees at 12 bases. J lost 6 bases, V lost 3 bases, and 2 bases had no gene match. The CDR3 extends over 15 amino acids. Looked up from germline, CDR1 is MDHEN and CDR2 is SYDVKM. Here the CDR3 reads CASSFGLAGPGELFF. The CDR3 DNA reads TGTGCCAGCAGTTTCGGACTAGCGGGGCCCGGGGAGCTGTTTTTT.

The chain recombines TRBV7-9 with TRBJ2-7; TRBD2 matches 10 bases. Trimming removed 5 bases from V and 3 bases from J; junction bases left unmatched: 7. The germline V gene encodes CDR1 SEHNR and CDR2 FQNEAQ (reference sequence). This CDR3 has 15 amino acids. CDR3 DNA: TGTGCCAGCAGCCGTCCTAGCGGGGGAATCTACGAGCAGTACTTC. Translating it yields CASSRPSGGIYEQYF.

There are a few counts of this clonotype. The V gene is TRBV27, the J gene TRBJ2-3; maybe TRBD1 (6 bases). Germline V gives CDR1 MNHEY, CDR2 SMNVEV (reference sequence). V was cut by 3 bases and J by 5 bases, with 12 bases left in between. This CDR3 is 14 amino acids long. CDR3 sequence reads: CASSFRQGQDTQYF. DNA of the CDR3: TGTGCCAGCAGTTTCCGCCAGGGACAAGATACGCAGTATTTT.

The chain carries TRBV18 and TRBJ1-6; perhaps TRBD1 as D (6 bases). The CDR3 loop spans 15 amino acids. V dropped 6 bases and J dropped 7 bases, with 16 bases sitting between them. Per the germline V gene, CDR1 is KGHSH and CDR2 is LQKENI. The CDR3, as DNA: TGTGCCAGCTCGCCGCCAGAGGGGGGGAATTCACCCCTCCACTTT. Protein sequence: CASSPPEGGNSPLHF.

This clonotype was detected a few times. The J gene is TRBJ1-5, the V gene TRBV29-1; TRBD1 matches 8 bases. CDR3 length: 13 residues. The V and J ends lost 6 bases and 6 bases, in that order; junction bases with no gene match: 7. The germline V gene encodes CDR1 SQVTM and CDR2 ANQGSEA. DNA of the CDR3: TGCAGCGTAGCAGGGGGCGTGAGTCAGCCCCAGCATTTT. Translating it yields CSVAGGVSQPQHF.

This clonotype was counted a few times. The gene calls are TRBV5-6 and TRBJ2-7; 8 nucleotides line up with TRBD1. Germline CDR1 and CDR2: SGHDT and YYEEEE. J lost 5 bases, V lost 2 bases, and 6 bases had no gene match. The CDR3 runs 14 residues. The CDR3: CASSLLGQGHEQYF. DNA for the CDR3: TGTGCCAGCAGCTTACTAGGACAGGGCCACGAGCAGTACTTC.

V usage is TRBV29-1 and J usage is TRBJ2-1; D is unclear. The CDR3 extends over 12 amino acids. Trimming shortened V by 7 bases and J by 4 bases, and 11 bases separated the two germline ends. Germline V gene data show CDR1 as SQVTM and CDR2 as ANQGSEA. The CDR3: CSAKAVYNEQFF. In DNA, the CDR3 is TGCAGCGCAAAAGCAGTTTACAATGAGCAGTTCTTC.

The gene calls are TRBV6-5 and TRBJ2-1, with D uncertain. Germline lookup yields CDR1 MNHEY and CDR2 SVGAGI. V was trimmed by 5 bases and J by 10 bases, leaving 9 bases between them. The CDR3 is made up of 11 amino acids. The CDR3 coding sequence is TGTGCCAGCAGTGCCCTGGGAGAGCAGTTCTTC. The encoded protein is CASSALGEQFF.

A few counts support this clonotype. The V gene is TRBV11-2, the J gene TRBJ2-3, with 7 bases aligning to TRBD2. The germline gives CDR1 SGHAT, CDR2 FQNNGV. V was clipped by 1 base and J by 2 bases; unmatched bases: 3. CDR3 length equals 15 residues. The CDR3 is CASSLGREPTDTQYF. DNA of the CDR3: TGTGCCAGCAGCTTAGGGCGGGAGCCCACAGATACGCAGTATTTT.

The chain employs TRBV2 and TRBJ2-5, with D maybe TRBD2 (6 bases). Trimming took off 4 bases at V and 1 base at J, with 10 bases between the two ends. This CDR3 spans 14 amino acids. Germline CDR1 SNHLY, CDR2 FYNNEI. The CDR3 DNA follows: TGTGCCAGCAGTGGGGGGGATCCCCAAGAGACCCAGTACTTC. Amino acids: CASSGGDPQETQYF.

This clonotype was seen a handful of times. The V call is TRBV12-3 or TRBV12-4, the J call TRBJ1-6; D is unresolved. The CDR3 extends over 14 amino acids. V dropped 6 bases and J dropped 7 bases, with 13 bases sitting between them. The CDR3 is CASSPPGRNSPLHF. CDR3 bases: TGTGCCAGCAGCCCGCCCGGCCGGAATTCACCCCTCCACTTT.

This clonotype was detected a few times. Written as DNA, the CDR3 is TGTGCCACCAGTGAACCAGGGTTGGAGACCCAGTACTTC. Residues: CATSEPGLETQYF. The genes are TRBV24-1 and TRBJ2-5; D perhaps matches TRBD1 (5 bases). From germline, CDR1 is KGHDR and CDR2 SFDVKD. The length of the CDR3 is 13 residues. The germline V and J ends were trimmed by 4 bases and 5 bases, with 10 bases remaining between them.

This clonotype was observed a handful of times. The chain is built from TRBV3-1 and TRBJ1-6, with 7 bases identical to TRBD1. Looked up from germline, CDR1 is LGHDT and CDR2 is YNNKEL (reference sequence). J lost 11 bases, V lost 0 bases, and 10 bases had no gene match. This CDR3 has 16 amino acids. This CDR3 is CASSQDSGQRIAPLHF. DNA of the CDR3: TGTGCCAGCAGCCAAGATTCGGGACAGCGTATAGCACCCCTCCACTTT.

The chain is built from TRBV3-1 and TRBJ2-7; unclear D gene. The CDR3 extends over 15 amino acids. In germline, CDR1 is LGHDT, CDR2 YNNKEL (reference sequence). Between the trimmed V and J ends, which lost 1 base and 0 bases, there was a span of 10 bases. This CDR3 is CASSQGLLYSYEQYF. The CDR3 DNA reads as TGTGCCAGCAGCCAAGGACTTCTTTACTCCTACGAGCAGTACTTC.

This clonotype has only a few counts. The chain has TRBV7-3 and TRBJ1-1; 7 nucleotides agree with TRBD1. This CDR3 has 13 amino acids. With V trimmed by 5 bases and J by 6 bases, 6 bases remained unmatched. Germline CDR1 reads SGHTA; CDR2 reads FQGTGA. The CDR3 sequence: CASSPGTAAEAFF. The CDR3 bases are TGTGCCAGCAGCCCTGGGACAGCCGCTGAAGCTTTCTTT.

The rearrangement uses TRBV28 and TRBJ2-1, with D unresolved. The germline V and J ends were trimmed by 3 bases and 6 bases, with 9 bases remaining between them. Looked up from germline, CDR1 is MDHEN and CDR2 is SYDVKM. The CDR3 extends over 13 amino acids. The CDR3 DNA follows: TGTGCCAGCAGTTTGTTACGTCCCAATGAGCAGTTCTTC. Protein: CASSLLRPNEQFF.

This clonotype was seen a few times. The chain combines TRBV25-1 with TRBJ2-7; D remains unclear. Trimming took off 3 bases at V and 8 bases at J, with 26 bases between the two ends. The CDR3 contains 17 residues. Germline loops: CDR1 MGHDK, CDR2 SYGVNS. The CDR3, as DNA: TGTGCCAGCAGTGACGACTTAGACTCCCAAGCCTTGTACCAGCAGTACTTC. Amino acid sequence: CASSDDLDSQALYQQYF.

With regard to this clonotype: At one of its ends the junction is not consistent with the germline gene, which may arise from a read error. The CDR3 sequence is CASRRAYERYF. The CDR3, as DNA: TGTGCCAGCAGGCGGGCCTACGAGCGGTACTTC. The chain uses TRBV28 and TRBJ2-7, with D perhaps matching TRBD2 (5 bases). The CDR3 loop spans 11 amino acids. Germline CDR1 reads MDHEN; CDR2 reads SYDVKM.

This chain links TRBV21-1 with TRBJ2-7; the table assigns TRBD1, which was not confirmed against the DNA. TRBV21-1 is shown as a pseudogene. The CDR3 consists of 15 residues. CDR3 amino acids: CASSQTPGPDYEQYF. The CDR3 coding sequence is TGTGCCAGCAGTCAGACCCCGGGTCCCGACTACGAGCAGTACTTC.

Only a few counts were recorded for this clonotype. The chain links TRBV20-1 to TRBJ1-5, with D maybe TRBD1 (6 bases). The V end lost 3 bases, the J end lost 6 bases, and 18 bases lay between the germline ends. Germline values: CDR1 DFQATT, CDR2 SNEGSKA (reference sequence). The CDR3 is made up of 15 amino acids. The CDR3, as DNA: TGCAGTGCTAGCGGGTGGACAGACCTGGGTCAGCCCCAGCATTTT. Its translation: CSASGWTDLGQPQHF.

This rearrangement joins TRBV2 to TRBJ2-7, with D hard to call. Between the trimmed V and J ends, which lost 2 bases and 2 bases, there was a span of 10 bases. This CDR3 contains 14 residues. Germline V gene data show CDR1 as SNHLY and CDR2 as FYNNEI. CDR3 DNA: TGTGCCAGCAGTGAAAATGGGCCTCCCTACGAGCAGTACTTC. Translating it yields CASSENGPPYEQYF. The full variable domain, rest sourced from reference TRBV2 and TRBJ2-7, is EPEVTQTPSHQVTQMGQEVILRCVPISNHLYFYWYRQILGQKVEFLVSFYNNEISEKSEIFDDQFSVERPDGSNFTLKIRSTKLEDSAMYFCASSENGPPYEQYFGPGTRLTVT.

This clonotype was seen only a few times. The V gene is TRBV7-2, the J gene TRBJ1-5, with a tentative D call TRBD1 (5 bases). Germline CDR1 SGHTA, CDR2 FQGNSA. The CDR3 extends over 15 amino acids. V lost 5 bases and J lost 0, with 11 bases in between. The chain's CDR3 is CASSEGRHSNQPQHF. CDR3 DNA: TGTGCCAGCAGCGAGGGACGGCATAGCAATCAGCCCCAGCATTTT.

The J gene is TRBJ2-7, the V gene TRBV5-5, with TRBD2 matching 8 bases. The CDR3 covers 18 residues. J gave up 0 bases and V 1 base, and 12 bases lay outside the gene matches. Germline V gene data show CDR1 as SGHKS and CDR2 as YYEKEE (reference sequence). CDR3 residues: CASSLRQGLAGTSYEQYF. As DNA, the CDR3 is TGTGCCAGCAGCTTGCGTCAGGGTTTAGCGGGGACCTCCTACGAGCAGTACTTC.

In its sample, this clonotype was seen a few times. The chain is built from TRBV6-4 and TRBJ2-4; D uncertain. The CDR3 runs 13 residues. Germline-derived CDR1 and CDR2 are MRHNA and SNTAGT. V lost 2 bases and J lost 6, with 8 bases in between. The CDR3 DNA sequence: TGTGCCAGCAGTGACCAGATGGGAAACATTCAGTACTTC. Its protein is CASSDQMGNIQYF.